Below are 12 T cell receptor beta chains sequenced from a single sample in a study of neurological immune-mediated disorders. TCRdb reanalysed the 5' RACE reads using MiXCR and keeps one entry per CDR3 protein. Of 65,000 to 90,000 distinct CDR3 sequences in the sample, 3.2% were seen once. The specimen was PBMCs. These receptors were collected from a woman in her 50s with multiple sclerosis.

This clonotype was counted many times. The rearrangement uses TRBV20-1 and TRBJ1-2, with D possibly matching TRBD1 (6 bases). CDR1 and CDR2 from the germline V gene are DFQATT and SNEGSKA (reference sequence). CDR3 length equals 14 residues. V was pared by 7 bases and J by 2 bases, with 17 bases between. The CDR3 loop is CSVSPAGDNYGYTF. Here the CDR3 DNA reads TGCAGTGTTTCCCCGGCAGGGGACAACTATGGCTACACCTTC.

This clonotype occurred many times. V is TRBV12-3 or TRBV12-4 and J is TRBJ1-1, with D perhaps matching TRBD1 (6 bases). Trimming removed 8 bases from V and 10 bases from J, with 14 bases in between. The CDR3 length is 11 residues. The CDR3: CASVIWGAAFF. As DNA, the CDR3 is TGTGCCAGCGTCATCTGGGGGGCAGCTTTCTTT.

In this sample, this clonotype turned up many times. The chain employs TRBV7-9 and TRBJ2-1; D is uncertain. Germline loops: CDR1 SEHNR, CDR2 FQNEAQ (reference sequence). V lost 5 bases and J lost 0, with 26 bases in between. The length of the CDR3 is 20 residues. CDR3 sequence (DNA): TGTGCCAGCAGCGTCCAGAAGGTACTGGTCGAAGTGGTCTCCTACAATGAGCAGTTCTTC. Its protein is CASSVQKVLVEVVSYNEQFF.

This clonotype came up many times. CDR3 amino acids: CSALGTIDKQYF. The CDR3 DNA sequence: TGCAGTGCTCTGGGGACAATCGATAAGCAGTACTTC. V and J are TRBV20-1 and TRBJ2-7, with a possible D match to TRBD1 (6 bases). V lost 5 bases and J lost 8, with 16 bases in between. CDR3 length: 12 amino acids. The germline CDR1 and CDR2 sequences are DFQATT and SNEGSKA (reference sequence).

This clonotype came up many times. The chain couples TRBV6-6 to TRBJ2-1; 9 bases are shared with TRBD2. V was clipped by 6 bases and J by 4 bases; unmatched bases: 4. The CDR3 sequence is 14 residues long. Per the germline V gene, CDR1 is MNHNY and CDR2 is SVGAGI (reference sequence). In DNA, the CDR3 is TGTGCCAGCAGAGGGACTAGCAGATACAATGAGCAGTTCTTC. Its protein product is CASRGTSRYNEQFF.

This clonotype was counted many times. The CDR3 DNA follows: TGCGCCAGCAGCTTTGGGCCGAATAGCGAGCAGTACTTC. As protein: CASSFGPNSEQYF. V is TRBV5-1 and J is TRBJ2-7; no firm D call. Trimming removed 2 bases from V and 6 bases from J, with 12 bases in between. This CDR3 is built from 13 residues. The germline gives CDR1 SGHRS, CDR2 YFSETQ.

At least ten counts were recorded for this clonotype. This rearrangement joins TRBV7-9 to TRBJ1-4; perhaps TRBD1 as D (6 bases). Germline loops: CDR1 SEHNR, CDR2 FQNEAQ (reference sequence). Trimming took off 2 bases at V and 1 base at J, with 8 bases between the two ends. The CDR3 contains 15 residues. In DNA form, the CDR3 reads TGTGCCAGCAGCTTAACGACAGGAACTAATGAAAAACTGTTTTTT. This codes for CASSLTTGTNEKLFF.

This clonotype occurred many times. The chain has TRBV10-3 and TRBJ2-1; no clear D gene. Germline CDR1 and CDR2: ENHRY and SYGVKD. Trimming took off 4 bases at V and 3 bases at J, with 4 bases between the two ends. The length of the CDR3 is 12 residues. CDR3: CAISGLYNEQFF. Here the CDR3 DNA reads TGTGCCATCAGTGGGCTCTACAATGAGCAGTTCTTC.

This clonotype came up many times. V usage is TRBV20-1 and J usage is TRBJ1-6, with 7 bases aligning to TRBD1. Unmatched junction bases numbered 3, after V lost 0 bases and J lost 4 bases. CDR1 DFQATT and CDR2 SNEGSKA come from the germline V gene (reference sequence). The CDR3 runs 15 residues. The CDR3: CSARDQTGYNSPLHF. For the CDR3, the DNA is TGCAGTGCTAGAGATCAGACAGGGTATAATTCACCCCTCCACTTT.

Many counts were recorded for this clonotype. This chain links TRBV12-3 or TRBV12-4 with TRBJ1-5; D call uncertain. The V and J ends lost 7 bases and 5 bases respectively, with 15 bases between them. The CDR3 covers 14 residues. CDR3 sequence reads: CASTVTGLHQPQHF. CDR3 nucleotide sequence: TGTGCCAGCACCGTGACCGGCCTCCATCAGCCCCAGCATTTT.

This clonotype has ten or more counts. The CDR3 protein is CASSLQGATNEKLFF. The CDR3 nucleotides read TGTGCCAGCAGCTTACAGGGGGCAACTAATGAAAAACTGTTTTTT. The rearrangement links TRBV7-2 to TRBJ1-4; 7 nucleotides line up with TRBD1. The J segment lost 0 bases and the V segment lost 2 bases, leaving 0 bases of the junction unmatched. The CDR3 is made up of 15 amino acids. Germline V gene sequence: CDR1 SGHTA, CDR2 FQGNSA.

This clonotype was picked up many times. The V gene is TRBV12-3 or TRBV12-4, the J gene TRBJ2-7; 9 bases map to TRBD2. The V and J ends lost 0 bases and 6 bases, in that order; junction bases with no gene match: 12. The CDR3 runs 17 residues. The CDR3 here is CASSLAWLAGLPLEQYF. The CDR3 bases are TGTGCCAGCAGTTTAGCGTGGCTAGCGGGACTACCCCTCGAGCAGTACTTC.